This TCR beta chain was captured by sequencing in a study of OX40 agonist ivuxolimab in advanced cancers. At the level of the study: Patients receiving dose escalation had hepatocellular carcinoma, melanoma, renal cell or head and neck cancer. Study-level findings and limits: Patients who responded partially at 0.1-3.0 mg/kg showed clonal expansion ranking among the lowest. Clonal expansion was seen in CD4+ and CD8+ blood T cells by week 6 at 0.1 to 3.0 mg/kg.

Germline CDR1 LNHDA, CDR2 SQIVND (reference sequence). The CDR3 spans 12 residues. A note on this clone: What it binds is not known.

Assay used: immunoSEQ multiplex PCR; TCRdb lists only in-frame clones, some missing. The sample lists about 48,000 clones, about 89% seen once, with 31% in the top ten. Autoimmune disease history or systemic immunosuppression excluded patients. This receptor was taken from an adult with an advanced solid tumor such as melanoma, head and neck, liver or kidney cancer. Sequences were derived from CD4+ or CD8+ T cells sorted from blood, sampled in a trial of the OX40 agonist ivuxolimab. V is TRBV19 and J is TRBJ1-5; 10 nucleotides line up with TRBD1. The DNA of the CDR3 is TGTGGGACAGGGGGAGGCAATCAGCCCCAGCATTTT. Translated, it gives CGTGGGNQPQHF.